This T cell receptor (beta chain) was recovered during a study of T cell responses to AZD1222 COVID-19 vaccine. Pooled in the analysis were second doses at about 4 or about 12 weeks. Germline V gene sequence: CDR1 SGHTA, CDR2 FQGNSA. The CDR3 length is 11 residues. V dropped 1 base and J dropped 9 bases, with 4 bases sitting between them. Assay: immunoSEQ multiplex PCR; the TCRdb copy retains only in-frame clones and omits some. This table has about 160,000 clones, 70% to 90% appearing once. This TCR derives from an adult who received the AZD1222 COVID-19 vaccine. The chain joins TRBV7-2 to TRBJ2-4, with D unresolved. The sequences come from peripheral blood, collected 28 days after the second AZD1222 dose. This CDR3 reads CASSLGGIQYF. CDR3 DNA: TGTGCCAGCAGCTTAGGGGGCATTCAGTACTTC.